These 7 T cell receptor beta chains were all obtained from the same sample, sequenced in a study of graft-versus-host responses after intestinal transplantation. Some clones are missing from TCRdb's copy, which holds only in-frame ones; the method was immunoSEQ multiplex PCR. In the table there are tens of thousands of clones, approximately 92% of which are singletons. This material consisted of PBMCs, taken around 820 days after a first intestinal transplant, on the day of a second. The receptors were sampled from a human patient who received an intestinal transplant, so some T cells may come from the graft donor.

V and J are TRBV2 and TRBJ2-5; perhaps TRBD1 as D (5 bases). Trimming removed 3 bases at V and 5 bases at J, with 19 bases between. The CDR3 is made up of 16 amino acids. Per the germline V gene, CDR1 is SNHLY and CDR2 is FYNNEI. CDR3 residues: CASSDEIGRARETQYF. The CDR3 DNA sequence: TGTGCCAGCAGTGACGAAATAGGCAGGGCACGGGAGACCCAGTACTTC.

CDR3 bases: TGTGCCAGCAGCGTAGAGGGGACAGTGGGCGCTGAAGCTTTCTTT. Translating gives CASSVEGTVGAEAFF. The V call is TRBV9, the J call TRBJ1-1, with TRBD1 matching over 7 bases. V was pared by 0 bases and J by 6 bases, with 8 bases of the junction left unmatched. CDR3 length equals 15 residues. Per the germline V gene, CDR1 is SGDLS and CDR2 is YYNGEE.

This clone was seen only once. The CDR3 region has the DNA TGTGCCAGCAGCCAAGGCATAGGAAGTTATGGCTACACCTTC. It yields the protein CASSQGIGSYGYTF. V and J are TRBV14 and TRBJ1-2, with D uncertain. V lost 1 base and J 5 bases, leaving 11 bases between the germline ends. Looked up from germline, CDR1 is SGHDN and CDR2 is FVKESK. CDR3 length: 14 amino acids.

The chain is built from TRBV2 and TRBJ2-7, with a possible D match to TRBD2 (5 bases). V lost 4 bases to trimming and J lost 5 bases, with 12 bases between them. The germline V gene encodes CDR1 SNHLY and CDR2 FYNNEI. The CDR3 runs 13 residues. The CDR3 region is CASSGGQMHEQYF. The CDR3, as DNA: TGTGCCAGCAGTGGAGGGCAGATGCACGAGCAGTACTTC.

This clone was seen a single time. J is TRBJ1-5 and V is TRBV9, with 9 bases lining up with TRBD1. This CDR3 is 17 amino acids long. CDR1 and CDR2 from the germline V gene are SGDLS and YYNGEE. V lost 5 bases and J lost 6; bases outside the gene matches: 15. This chain's CDR3 is CASRPKTGQGSSQPQHF. In nucleotides, the CDR3 is TGTGCCAGCAGACCAAAGACTGGACAGGGGAGTAGTCAGCCCCAGCATTTT.

V usage is TRBV7-8 and J usage is TRBJ2-2; no clear D gene. Germline V gene lookup returns CDR1 SGHVS and CDR2 FQNEAQ. Between the trimmed V and J ends, which lost 4 bases and 5 bases, there was a span of 2 bases. This CDR3 has 11 residues. Written as DNA, the CDR3 is TGTGCCAGCAGCTCTACCGGGGAGCTGTTTTTT. Amino acids: CASSSTGELFF.

The V call is TRBV27, the J call TRBJ2-1; TRBD2 aligns across 8 bases. The CDR3 consists of 16 residues. V was clipped by 4 bases and J by 0 bases; unmatched bases: 5. The germline V gene encodes CDR1 MNHEY and CDR2 SMNVEV (reference sequence). CDR3 protein: CASSSAGTSSYNEQFF. CDR3 nucleotide sequence: TGTGCCAGCAGTTCGGCCGGGACTAGCTCCTACAATGAGCAGTTCTTC.